This T cell receptor (beta chain) was observed in a study of cytomegalovirus exposure and HLA in healthy donors. TCRdb's table, derived via immunoSEQ multiplex PCR, lists solely in-frame clones and lacks some. The sample carries around 150,000 clones, roughly 95% recorded once. The clonotype originates from a woman aged 18-35 years in good health and CMV-seronegative. The specimen sequenced was PBMCs.

The CDR3 bases are TGTGCCAGCAGCTCAGACAAACAGGGGGCGCGTGGAAACACCATATATTTT. It encodes CASSSDKQGARGNTIYF. This chain joins TRBV5-6 and TRBJ1-3; TRBD1 agrees at 9 bases. Germline CDR1 reads SGHDT; CDR2 reads YYEEEE. The CDR3 consists of 17 residues. The ends lost 3 bases at V and 3 bases at J; junction bases unmatched: 10.